This entry lists 10 T cell receptor beta chains sequenced from one sample in a study of blood T cell repertoires in COVID-19 (dated by TCRdb to the early 2020s). The method behind the library was the immunoSEQ multiplex PCR assay. The source is immuneACCESS, and TCRdb retained only in-frame sequences with V and J called. Part of the clones is not carried over; for the studies checked, unresolved V genes explain less than half of this, and the remainder is unexplained. The table for this sample lists 300,000 to 400,000 clones; more than 70% of them were counted only once. Roughly 2% of the sample is taken by the ten largest. The sequenced sample consisted of peripheral blood. The receptor source for this set is a woman aged 55-70 years with COVID-19, enrolled during active disease.

The chain employs TRBV3-1 (or the pseudogene TRBV3-2) and TRBJ1-2; D remains ambiguous. Trimming pared 10 bases from V and 4 bases from J, leaving 22 bases between. Per germline, CDR1 LGHDT and CDR2 YNNKEL (reference sequence). This CDR3 region has 15 residues. The CDR3 sequence: CAMTLRGVVSYGYTF. The CDR3, as DNA: TGTGCCATGACGCTACGGGGTGTCGTGTCCTATGGCTACACCTTC.

The chain links TRBV4-1 to TRBJ1-6; D remains ambiguous. With 1 base removed from V and 0 bases from J, the gap between germline ends came to 10 bases. The CDR3 totals 17 residues. The germline CDR1 and CDR2 sequences are MGHRA and YSYEKL. This CDR3 is CASSQVPDYSYNSPLHF. The CDR3 coding sequence is TGCGCCAGCAGCCAAGTACCAGATTACTCCTATAATTCACCCCTCCACTTT.

V usage is TRBV9 and J usage is TRBJ1-4; TRBD1 aligns across 10 bases. The CDR3 loop spans 15 amino acids. Germline trimming cut 4 bases from V and 8 bases from J; bases unmatched to any gene: 8. CDR1 SGDLS and CDR2 YYNGEE come from the germline V gene. The CDR3 sequence: CASSTRTGGKEKLFF. The CDR3 DNA sequence: TGTGCCAGCAGCACCCGGACAGGGGGAAAAGAAAAACTGTTTTTT.

The V call is TRBV6-5, the J call TRBJ1-5, with D hard to call. V shed 6 bases and J shed 4 bases, with 10 bases lying between them. Germline CDR1 is MNHEY and CDR2 is SVGAGI. CDR3 length equals 13 residues. CDR3 sequence reads: CASRATFNQPQHF. The DNA for the CDR3 is TGTGCCAGCAGGGCCACATTTAATCAGCCCCAGCATTTT.

The rearrangement uses TRBV6-5 and TRBJ2-3, with D maybe TRBD1 (5 bases). The CDR3 spans 14 residues. Germline V gene lookup returns CDR1 MNHEY and CDR2 SVGAGI. Trimming took 2 bases from V and 2 from J, leaving 8 bases between them. This CDR3 is CASSYDRNTDTQYF. DNA for the CDR3: TGTGCCAGCAGTTACGACAGAAACACAGATACGCAGTATTTT.

The chain links TRBV28 to TRBJ2-4; 16 bases align to TRBD2. The V segment lost 3 bases and the J segment 15 bases; nucleotides outside the gene matches: 2. CDR1 is MDHEN and CDR2 is SYDVKM in the germline V gene. This CDR3 comprises 13 residues. This CDR3 reads CASSLGLAGGRYF. The CDR3 region has the DNA TGTGCCAGCAGTTTGGGACTAGCGGGGGGGAGGTACTTC.

V is TRBV3-1 (or the pseudogene TRBV3-2) and J is TRBJ1-1; a possible D gene is TRBD1 (6 bases). This CDR3 spans 13 amino acids. The ends were cut back, 4 bases at V and 11 bases at J, with 17 bases in the middle. Germline CDR1 reads LGHDT; CDR2 reads YNNKEL (reference sequence). The CDR3 here is CASSPLGGAGAFF. As DNA, the CDR3 is TGTGCCAGCAGCCCCCTTGGGGGGGCCGGGGCTTTCTTT.

A single count supports this clone. The V and J genes are TRBV28 and TRBJ1-5, with D perhaps matching TRBD1 (6 bases). Trimming removed 8 bases at V and 6 bases at J, with 11 bases between. The CDR3 loop spans 12 amino acids. Germline loops: CDR1 MDHEN, CDR2 SYDVKM. The CDR3 sequence is CASEGQFQPQHF. For the CDR3, the DNA is TGTGCCAGCGAAGGACAGTTTCAGCCCCAGCATTTT.

The chain links TRBV6-6 to TRBJ1-2, with 8 bases matching TRBD1. The CDR3 is 14 residues long. The ends lost 4 bases at V and 8 bases at J; junction bases unmatched: 9. Germline V gene data show CDR1 as MNHNY and CDR2 as SVGAGI (reference sequence). CDR3: CASSSLDRGFGYTF. The CDR3, as DNA: TGTGCCAGCAGTTCCCTAGACAGGGGATTCGGCTACACCTTC.

The V and J genes are TRBV5-1 and TRBJ1-1; possible D gene TRBD1, 6 bases. Germline CDR1 and CDR2: SGHRS and YFSETQ. CDR3 length equals 17 residues. V was clipped by 2 bases and J by 4 bases, with 21 bases between them. The CDR3 DNA follows: TGCGCCAGCAGCTTCGGGGGGCTCCGGACCTTCCTCACTGAAGCTTTCTTT. It yields the protein CASSFGGLRTFLTEAFF.